These 32 T cell receptor beta chains were sequenced from one sample in a study of tumor-infiltrating lymphocytes in primary liver carcinoma. The roughly 19-32 mg bulk tissue piece was not sorted before simultaneous RNA and DNA extraction. Total RNA (around 510 ng) served as template for TCR beta cDNA synthesis primed by a constant-region primer. Three rounds of nested multiplex PCR with slightly modified ARM-PCR produced TCR beta libraries. The first two PCR rounds used TRBV1-TRBV30 forward primers with a C-beta reverse primer, about 10 cycles each. TCRdb called the multiplex PCR reads again in MiXCR, with one record for every CDR3 protein. The table includes about 210,000 distinct CDR3 sequences, approximately 86% detected once. Sequencing was carried out using tumor tissue from primary liver carcinoma. These receptors all come from a man aged 35-49 years with primary liver carcinoma and hepatitis B virus infection.

Only a few counts were recorded for this clonotype. A read error may account for a junction end that differs from germline. The rearrangement uses TRBV11-2 and TRBJ2-2, with D possibly being TRBD2 (5 bases). CDR1 is SGHAT and CDR2 is FQNNGV in the germline V gene. The CDR3 is 14 amino acids. CDR3 in DNA: TGTGCCAGCAGCACAGATTCGGACGCCGGGGAGCTGCTTTTT. Encoded protein: CASSTDSDAGELLF.

As to this clonotype: This may stem from a read error, because a much larger clone lies one nucleotide away. This chain connects TRBV10-1 to TRBJ1-5; D gene uncertain. This CDR3 comprises 12 residues. Germline V gene sequence: CDR1 WNHNN, CDR2 SYGVQD (reference sequence). The CDR3 loop is CAGSDLGRPQHF. The CDR3 coding sequence is TGCGCCGGCAGTGATTTAGGCCGGCCCCAGCATTTT.

A remark on this clonotype: A read error is possible here, since a much larger clone lies one base away. The chain carries TRBV28 and TRBJ2-1; TRBD2 is a possible D gene (6 bases). Germline lookup yields CDR1 MDHEN and CDR2 SYDVKM. This CDR3 comprises 14 residues. The V end was cut by 3 bases, the J end by 2 bases, with 8 bases between. The CDR3 loop is CASSLGRPYNEQFF. The CDR3 nucleotides read TGTGCCAGCAGTTTGGGGAGGCCCTACAATGAGCAGTTCTTC. Full variable domain (missing parts from reference TRBV28 and TRBJ2-1): DVKVTQSSRYLVKRTGEKVFLECVQDMDHENMFWYRQDPGLGLRLIYFSYDVKMKEKGDIPEGYSVSREKKERFSLILESASTNQTSMYLCASSLGRPYNEQFFGPGTRLTVL.

This chain uses TRBV6-1 with TRBJ2-1; TRBD1 is a possible D gene (5 bases). Trimming pared 7 bases from V and 7 bases from J, leaving 17 bases between. CDR1 and CDR2 (germline): MNHNS, SASEGT. This CDR3 comprises 14 residues. The CDR3 sequence: CASNGVLPGNEQFF. CDR3 DNA sequence: TGTGCCAGCAATGGAGTCCTACCAGGGAATGAGCAGTTCTTC.

This clonotype was detected only once. A junction boundary mismatches the germline segment, possibly from a read error. The genes are TRBV6-1 and TRBJ1-5; unclear D gene. Germline V CDR1 and CDR2: MNHNS, SASEGT. This CDR3 is 13 amino acids long. The CDR3 reads CASSGAKGQPQHF. CDR3 in DNA: TGTGCCAGCAGTGGAGCGAAGGGCCAGCCTCAGCATTTT.

This clonotype was detected only a few times. A much more abundant neighbour one base away suggests this may be a read error. J is TRBJ1-5 and V is TRBV6-1; maybe TRBD1 (5 bases). Germline CDR1 reads MNHNS; CDR2 reads SASEGT. This CDR3 contains 13 residues. The CDR3 spells CVSSWERGQPQHF. The CDR3 DNA follows: TGTGTCAGCAGCTGGGAGAGGGGTCAGCCCCAGCATTTT.

About this clonotype: Given a much more abundant clone one base away, this may be a read error. The CDR3 sequence: CAISRQGLGGYTF. CDR3 sequence (DNA): TGTGCCATCAGCCGCCAGGGCCTCGGGGGCTACACCTTC. V gene TRBV7-9 combines with J gene TRBJ1-2; the D gene is possibly TRBD1 (5 bases). Germline V CDR1 and CDR2: SEHNR, FQNEAQ (reference sequence). The CDR3 contains 13 residues.

Concerning this clonotype: The junction differs from germline at one of its ends, possibly a read error. The chain carries TRBV5-1 and TRBJ2-6; tentative D call: TRBD1 (5 bases). Germline CDR1 reads SGHRS; CDR2 reads YFSETQ. This CDR3 contains 14 residues. The CDR3 DNA is TGCGCCAGCAGCTTAGGGTCTGGGGCCGACGTCCTGACTTTC. Amino acids: CASSLGSGADVLTF.

For this clonotype: A much larger clone lies a single base off, so this may be a read error. The V call is TRBV28, the J call TRBJ1-1; 9 bases agree with TRBD1. This CDR3 has 18 residues. The germline V gene encodes CDR1 MDHEN and CDR2 SYDVKM. The CDR3 region is CASTSLSLDRGMNSEAFF. CDR3 nucleotide sequence: TGTGCCAGCACCTCGCTCAGTCTAGACAGGGGGATGAACTCTGAAGCTTTCTTT.

As to this clonotype: Being one base from a much bigger clone, this may be a read error. The rearrangement uses TRBV7-9 and TRBJ1-1; 7 bases line up with TRBD1. Per germline, CDR1 SEHNR and CDR2 FQNEAQ (reference sequence). The CDR3 is made up of 14 amino acids. The CDR3 loop reads CASSRQGSNTESFF. As DNA, the CDR3 is TGTGCCAGCAGCCGACAGGGATCGAACACTGAATCTTTCTTT.

CDR3 nucleotide sequence: TGCAGCGTTGTCGGACAGGTCAATCAGTCCCGGCATTTT. This sequence encodes CSVVGQVNQSRHF. V usage is TRBV29-1 and J usage is TRBJ1-5, with TRBD1 matching over 7 bases. The ends lost 4 bases at V and 15 bases at J; junction bases unmatched: 15. The germline V gene has CDR1 SQVTM and CDR2 ANQGSEA. The CDR3 covers 13 residues.

The chain joins TRBV5-4 to TRBJ2-7, with D uncertain. Germline values: CDR1 SGHNT, CDR2 YYREEE (reference sequence). V was cut by 4 bases and J by 11 bases, with 16 bases left in between. This CDR3 spans 12 amino acids. The CDR3 DNA follows: TGTGCCAGCAGCCAATATGTGGGTTATAAGTACTTC. Amino acid sequence: CASSQYVGYKYF.

In regard to this clonotype: A read error may account for a junction end that differs from germline. The chain has TRBV12-3 or TRBV12-4 and TRBJ2-7; the D gene is possibly TRBD2 (5 bases). The CDR3 covers 12 residues. CDR3: CDSSMSVGGQCF. The CDR3 bases are TGTGACAGCAGTATGTCGGTGGGCGGGCAGTGCTTC.

Notes on this clonotype: A junction end diverges from the germline sequence, so it may reflect a read error. V is TRBV6-2 or TRBV6-3 and J is TRBJ2-7; D gene uncertain. Per germline, CDR1 MNHEY and CDR2 SVGEGT. The CDR3 spans 11 residues. The CDR3: CAGPASYEQYF. The DNA for the CDR3 is TGTGCCGGGCCGGCGAGCTACGAACAGTACTTC.

Worth noting for this clonotype: One end of the junction fails to match germline, which may point to a read error. This chain uses TRBV11-3 with TRBJ2-1; D unclear. Germline CDR1 is SGHNT and CDR2 is YENEEA. This CDR3 has 12 residues. CDR3 loop: CASNLNASEHFF. The CDR3 DNA is TGTGCCAGCAACTTAAATGCCAGTGAGCATTTCTTC.

This clonotype was observed once. The germline gene is not matched at one end of the junction; a read error may be the cause. This chain connects TRBV11-1 to TRBJ2-1; the D gene could be TRBD1 or TRBD2 (5 bases each). There are 14 residues in the CDR3. Germline-derived CDR1 and CDR2 are SGHAT and FQDESV (reference sequence). CDR3 sequence reads: CTSSLGSADNEQYF. The DNA for the CDR3 is TGTACCAGCAGCTTAGGCTCAGCGGACAATGAGCAGTACTTT.

The V and J genes are TRBV4-3 and TRBJ2-1; D not resolved. Germline CDR1 LGHNA, CDR2 YSLEER. There are 14 residues in the CDR3. The V end was cut by 0 bases, the J end by 15 bases, with 18 bases between. CDR3 residues: CASSQDASYNELFF. The CDR3 DNA follows: TGCGCCAGCAGCCAAGATGCGTCCTACAATGAACTGTTCTTC.

This clonotype was seen more than once but under ten times. This may be a read error: a much more frequent sequence differs by one nucleotide. The gene calls are TRBV28 and TRBJ2-1; no firm D call. Trimming took 5 bases from V and 8 from J, leaving 13 bases between them. Germline CDR1 MDHEN, CDR2 SYDVKM. The CDR3 runs to 13 residues. The DNA of the CDR3 is TGTGCCAGCAGTCCCCGCATTCGCGATGAGCAGTTCTTC. Residues: CASSPRIRDEQFF.

About this clonotype itself: A read error may produce the germline difference seen at one junction end. The chain recombines TRBV7-8 with TRBJ2-3; D might be TRBD1 or TRBD2, each matching 5 bases. The germline CDR1 and CDR2 sequences are SGHVS and FQNEAQ. CDR3 size: 16 residues. The CDR3 region is CVSSSTGGGYSDMQYF. The CDR3 DNA sequence: TGTGTCAGCAGCTCAACAGGTGGGGGATATTCGGATATGCAGTATTTT.

About this clonotype itself: Germline is not matched at one junction end, which may reflect a read error. The V and J genes are TRBV29-1 and TRBJ1-1; unclear D gene. Germline V lookup: CDR1 SQVTM, CDR2 ANQGSEA. The CDR3 totals 15 residues. The CDR3 DNA follows: TGCAGCGTTGAAGATAGCGGGAAAGAGAACACTGGAGCTTTCTTT. This gives the protein CSVEDSGKENTGAFF.

The chain recombines TRBV4-3 with TRBJ2-3; the D is unclear. Germline V lookup: CDR1 LGHNA, CDR2 YSLEER. The V and J ends lost 3 bases and 6 bases respectively, with 22 bases between them. The CDR3 extends over 17 amino acids. CDR3 sequence: CASSQDTDARGTDTQYF. The CDR3 coding sequence is TGCGCCAGCAGCCAGGATACGGACGCGCGAGGAACTGATACGCAGTATTTT.

The rearrangement links TRBV14 to TRBJ1-2, with 9 bases fitting TRBD1. The CDR3 sequence is 15 residues long. V dropped 10 bases and J dropped 3; count of bases not matched to a gene: 12. CDR1 and CDR2 (germline): SGHDN, FVKESK. The CDR3 region is CANIQETGGYYGYTF. The CDR3 region has the DNA TGTGCCAACATCCAAGAGACAGGGGGTTACTATGGCTACACCTTC. Supplemented by reference TRBV14 and TRBJ1-2, the full variable domain reads EAGVTQFPSHSVIEKGQTVTLRCDPISGHDNLYWYRRVMGKEIKFLLHFVKESKQDESGMPNNRFLAERTGGTYSTLKVQPAELEDSGVYFCANIQETGGYYGYTFGSGTRLTVV.

Details on this clonotype: A single base separates this from a much larger clone, so it may be a read error. The chain has TRBV5-1 and TRBJ1-5, with unresolved D. The CDR3 has 14 residues. Germline CDR1 reads SGHRS; CDR2 reads YFSETQ. The CDR3 region has the DNA TGCGCCAGCAGCCTCGACGGAATCAATCAGCCCCATCATTTT. Its translation is CASSLDGINQPHHF.

As to this clonotype: A junction end diverges from the germline sequence, so it may reflect a read error. The V and J genes are TRBV29-1 and TRBJ1-1; maybe TRBD1 (5 bases). Germline V gives CDR1 SQVTM, CDR2 ANQGSEA. The CDR3 is made up of 13 amino acids. The CDR3 DNA sequence: TGCGGTGTTGAAACAGGCATGAACATTGAAGCTTTCTTT. This codes for CGVETGMNIEAFF.

Note on this clonotype: The germline gene is not matched at one end of the junction; a read error may be the cause. The V gene is TRBV11-2, the J gene TRBJ2-7; 7 bases map to TRBD1. Germline V gives CDR1 SGHAT, CDR2 FQNNGV. The CDR3 sequence is 14 residues long. The DNA for the CDR3 is TGTGCCAGCAGCTTAACAGGGGAACCATACGAGCAGTACTTT. Protein product: CASSLTGEPYEQYF.

As regards this clonotype: An end of the junction does not agree with germline; a read error may underlie this. This rearrangement joins TRBV12-3 or TRBV12-4 to TRBJ2-1; 8 positions match TRBD2. The CDR3 spans 15 residues. The CDR3 spells CASCSRTSRYNAQFF. Here the CDR3 DNA reads TGTGCCAGCTGTTCACGGACTAGCAGATACAATGCGCAGTTCTTC.

As regards this clonotype: With a much larger clone just one base away, this may be a read error. J is TRBJ2-4 and V is TRBV28; the D is unclear. The CDR3 has 12 amino acids. The V and J ends lost 6 bases and 9 bases respectively, with 12 bases between them. Germline CDR1 MDHEN, CDR2 SYDVKM. The CDR3 bases are TGTGCCAGCAGAATAGGGTATCGCATTCAGTACTTC. This gives the protein CASRIGYRIQYF.

Notes on this clonotype: This CDR3 fails to terminate in the conserved phenylalanine or tryptophan, so it likely reflects a read error. The limits of the CDR3 on the DNA are not certain, so only TCRdb's listed CDR3 is given. V usage is TRBV7-9 and J usage is TRBJ1-2; the D segment call TRBD1 is taken from the table without a DNA check. The CDR3 numbers 14 amino acids, ends counted. Germline assignment: CDR1 SEHNR and CDR2 FQNEAQ (reference sequence). The CDR3 here is CASRWDRGFHGYSL.

Regarding this clonotype: The junction does not match germline at one end; this may be a read error. This chain uses TRBV12-3 or TRBV12-4 with TRBJ2-1; D not certain. The CDR3 spans 14 residues. The CDR3, as DNA: TGTGCCAGCAAGGAGATGGGCTCCTACATTGAGCAGTTCTTC. Residues: CASKEMGSYIEQFF.

Notes on this clonotype: At one of its ends the junction is not consistent with the germline gene, which may arise from a read error. This chain joins TRBV11-2 and TRBJ2-1; the D is unclear. The germline gives CDR1 SGHAT, CDR2 FQNNGV. The CDR3 extends over 17 amino acids. This CDR3 reads CARNLVGLSSSYDEQFF. The CDR3 DNA follows: TGTGCCAGGAACTTAGTCGGTCTCTCGAGCTCCTACGATGAGCAGTTCTTC.

This clonotype was detected ten times or more. The chain carries TRBV4-3 and TRBJ2-5, with TRBD2 matching 9 bases. V shed 2 bases, J shed 11 bases, and the junction held 9 bases outside the gene matches. Germline V lookup: CDR1 LGHNA, CDR2 YSLEER. The CDR3 consists of 14 residues. In nucleotides, the CDR3 is TGCGCCAGCAGCCAACTCCTTAGCGGGAGTGGGCAGTACTTC. It is translated as CASSQLLSGSGQYF.

Worth noting for this clonotype: Mismatch with germline at one junction end may stem from a read error. The chain carries TRBV11-2 and TRBJ2-5; 10 bases are shared with TRBD2. The CDR3 totals 14 residues. Per the germline V gene, CDR1 is SGHAT and CDR2 is FQNNGV. CDR3 DNA: TGCGCCAGCAGTTCAGCTAGCGGGAGTAGAACCCTGTACTTC. Translated, it gives CASSSASGSRTLYF.